This TCR beta chain was found in a study of response to subunit inactivated influenza vaccine. Study-level points and caveats: Seasonal influenza vaccination, on each occasion, was suggested by the authors to recruit few new T cells.

This CDR3 is 14 amino acids long. Germline V gene sequence: CDR1 DFQATT, CDR2 SNEGSKA (reference sequence). Trimming took 1 base from V and 0 from J, leaving 9 bases between them. For this clonotype: Its matching antigen is unknown.

TCRdb reanalysed the RT-PCR reads using MiXCR and keeps one entry per CDR3 protein. The top ten clones hold less than 15% of a sample with about 520,000 distinct CDR3 sequences, 6.5% to 8% of them seen once. This specimen was PBMCs from blood, taken around 2 years after vaccination. This TCR derives from a man aged 45 to 70 who received an inactivated influenza vaccine. J is TRBJ1-2 and V is TRBV20-1; D is uncertain. In DNA form, the CDR3 reads TGCAGTGCTAGAGGTGTCAACTCTAACTATGGCTACACCTTC. Protein sequence: CSARGVNSNYGYTF.